The rows below give T cell receptor beta chains drawn from one sample of a study of shared clonotypes between healthy human individuals. Measured with immunoSEQ multiplex PCR; TCRdb has only the in-frame clones, and not every one. Seen here are a few million clones, over 90% observed once, and the top ten hold 0.3% to 0.4%. Sequencing used naive CD4+ T cells from PBMCs. These receptor sequences come from a man between 18 and 35 years old in good health. Some clones in this sample may be carry-over from other donors' samples. Each CDR3 is given with its conserved first and last residue. The order of the fields is J gene, V gene, D gene, clone size, CDR3 DNA, CDR3 protein. The D gene is left open where the match is weak. Clone size appears in some rows only: once, few, many, or a class for an expanded clone.

TRBJ1-4	TRBV30	-	-	TGTGCCTGGTCTCCCGGGACCCGAAAGGAAAAACTGTTTTTT	CAWSPGTRKEKLFF
TRBJ2-7	TRBV2	TRBD1	once	TGTGCCAGCAGCGGGGACAGGAGCTCCTACGAGCAGTACTTC	CASSGDRSSYEQYF
TRBJ2-3	TRBV19	TRBD2	-	TGTGCCAGTAGTATAGATAGGCTAGCGGGAGGAGATACGCAGTATTTT	CASSIDRLAGGDTQYF
TRBJ1-3	TRBV5-1	-	once	TGCGCCAGCAGCGACAGCGGGGACGGAATCATATATTTT	CASSDSGDGIIYF
TRBJ2-3	TRBV5-4	TRBD2	-	TGTGCCAGCAGCTTGCTGGGACTAGCGGGAGGTAGCACAGATACGCAGTATTTT	CASSLLGLAGGSTDTQYF
TRBJ2-3	TRBV28	-	-	TGTGCCAGCAGTTTACGTACGGGGCCGGTACCCACAGATACGCAGTATTTT	CASSLRTGPVPTDTQYF
TRBJ2-1	TRBV9	-	-	TGTGCCAGCAGCGTAGTGGTTAGCGGACGATTGAATGAGCAGTTCTTC	CASSVVVSGRLNEQFF
TRBJ2-3	TRBV12-5	TRBD1	-	TGTGCTAGTGGTTTGGGGGACAGATCCACAGATACGCAGTATTTT	CASGLGDRSTDTQYF
TRBJ1-1	TRBV7-3	-	-	TGTGCCAGCAGCCTCCAAAGGGGCATGAACACTGAAGCTTTCTTT	CASSLQRGMNTEAFF
TRBJ1-5	TRBV11-2	-	-	TGTGCCAGCAGCCAAGATCGGCAGGGGCGTCAGCCCCAGCATTTT	CASSQDRQGRQPQHF
TRBJ1-1	TRBV7-3	-	-	TGTGCCAGCAGCTTAGCCGGTAATCGGCGGACTGAAGCTTTCTTT	CASSLAGNRRTEAFF
TRBJ1-1	TRBV29-1	-	-	TGCAGCGTTGGAAGGACAGATACTGAAGCTTTCTTT	CSVGRTDTEAFF
TRBJ1-5	TRBV11-2	-	few	TGTGCCAGCAGCGCCAGCCTAAGGCAGCCCCAGCATTTT	CASSASLRQPQHF
TRBJ1-2	TRBV11-2	-	-	TGTGCCAGCAGCTTAGTCCGGGGGGACTATGGCTACACCTTC	CASSLVRGDYGYTF
TRBJ1-1	TRBV2	-	few	TGTGCCAGCGGTCCTTTTTCTTTCTTT	CASGPFSFF
TRBJ2-1	TRBV7-3	-	-	TGTGCCAGCGCTAGCTCGGGGCAACACAATGAGCAGTTCTTC	CASASSGQHNEQFF
TRBJ2-7	TRBV7-9	-	-	TGTGCCAGCAGCTTAGGAGTGAACTCGGGGTACGAGCAGTACTTC	CASSLGVNSGYEQYF
TRBJ2-7	TRBV6-4	TRBD2	-	TGTGCCAGCAGTGACTCAAGGAGACTAGCGGGAGTTGACCTTTCCTACGAGCAGTACTTC	CASSDSRRLAGVDLSYEQYF
TRBJ1-2	TRBV27	TRBD1	-	TGTGCCAGCAGTTACAGGGGAACGAACTATGGCTACACCTTC	CASSYRGTNYGYTF
TRBJ1-4	TRBV5-4	TRBD1	-	TGTGCCAGCAGCTATGGACAGGATTACAATGAAAAACTGTTTTTT	CASSYGQDYNEKLFF
TRBJ2-7	TRBV5-4	TRBD2	-	TGTGCCAGCAGCCCGTCGACTAGCGGGAGTTACGAGCAGTACTTC	CASSPSTSGSYEQYF
TRBJ1-5	TRBV5-1	-	-	TGCGCCAGCAGCCCAGGACACGGTGGGAATCAGCCCCAGCATTTT	CASSPGHGGNQPQHF
TRBJ1-1	TRBV5-1	-	-	TGCGCCAGCAGCTTGGTCAGGAGGTTGGGCACTGAAGCTTTCTTT	CASSLVRRLGTEAFF
TRBJ2-1	TRBV5-1	-	once	TGCGCCAGCAGCTTGGGGACGGATTACAATGAGCAGTTCTTC	CASSLGTDYNEQFF
TRBJ1-4	TRBV2	-	-	TGTGCCAGCAGTACAGGGACAACTAATGAAAAACTGTTTTTT	CASSTGTTNEKLFF
TRBJ2-2	TRBV12-5	-	-	TGTGCTAGTGGTTTGGTTCACGGGACGACGCCCACCGGGGAGCTGTTTTTT	CASGLVHGTTPTGELFF
TRBJ2-5	TRBV11-2	TRBD1	-	TGTGCCAGCAGCTTCTCCGGACAGGGAGGAGAGACCCAGTACTTC	CASSFSGQGGETQYF
TRBJ2-1	TRBV9	-	-	TGTGCCAGCAGCGCTTCCGGGATTGTCCCCAATGAGCAGTTCTTC	CASSASGIVPNEQFF
TRBJ2-4	TRBV5-1	TRBD1	-	TGCGCCAGCAGCTTGGTGTACAGGGGGCTCAGCAAAAACATTCAGTACTTC	CASSLVYRGLSKNIQYF
TRBJ1-5	TRBV5-5	-	-	TGTGCCAGCAGCTTTGACCCCGGAGGCAATCAGCCCCAGCATTTT	CASSFDPGGNQPQHF
TRBJ1-5	TRBV9	-	-	TGTGCCAGCAGCCGCGATAGCAATCAGCCCCAGCATTTT	CASSRDSNQPQHF
TRBJ2-6	TRBV18	-	-	TGTGCCAGCTCACCAGGGGTTGCTGGGGCCAACGTCCTGACTTTC	CASSPGVAGANVLTF
TRBJ2-1	TRBV11-3	-	-	TGTGCCAGCAGCTTAGGAAGCGGACGGAGCTCCTACAATGAGCAGTTCTTC	CASSLGSGRSSYNEQFF
TRBJ2-7	TRBV15	-	-	TGTGCCACCAGCAGTCCCGAGGACAGTTACGAGCAGTACTTC	CATSSPEDSYEQYF
TRBJ1-2	TRBV19	-	-	TGTGCCAGTAAAGAGAGCAGCCGACGCTATGGCTACACCTTC	CASKESSRRYGYTF
TRBJ1-2	TRBV4-3	-	once	TGCGCCAGCAGCCAAGGTCCTCGCCCCGCGGGCTACACCTTC	CASSQGPRPAGYTF
TRBJ2-5	TRBV30	-	-	TGTGCCTGGAGGGGCCAAGGGACCCAGTACTTC	CAWRGQGTQYF
TRBJ2-2	TRBV5-4	TRBD2	-	TGTGCCAGCAGCCGACTAGCGGGAGCCCCCGGGGAGCTGTTTTTT	CASSRLAGAPGELFF
TRBJ1-3	TRBV18	TRBD1	-	TGTGCCAGCTCACCAATAAACAGGGGGCGGCCTGGAAACACCATATATTTT	CASSPINRGRPGNTIYF
TRBJ2-7	TRBV28	TRBD1	-	TGTGCCAGCACCTTAGGGGGCAGCTCCTACGAGCAGTACTTC	CASTLGGSSYEQYF
TRBJ2-7	TRBV7-2	-	-	TGTGCCAGCAGCTTAGTTGGGGCGGGACTCGGTCTGCAGCAGTACTTC	CASSLVGAGLGLQQYF
TRBJ1-1	TRBV19	TRBD1	-	TGTGCCAGTAGTATAGTTGGGACAGGGAACACTGAAGCTTTCTTT	CASSIVGTGNTEAFF
TRBJ2-1	TRBV7-2	-	-	TGTGCCAGCAGCCCGTCCCTGGCGGGATCCTACAATGAGCAGTTCTTC	CASSPSLAGSYNEQFF
TRBJ1-1	TRBV5-1	TRBD1	-	TGCGCCAGCAGCTTAGGGACAGAGGGGTTCGAAGCTTTCTTT	CASSLGTEGFEAFF
TRBJ2-2	TRBV28	-	-	TGTGCCAGCAGCGCGGGGGCGGGGACCGGGGAGCTGTTTTTT	CASSAGAGTGELFF
TRBJ1-1	TRBV19	-	few	TGTGCCAGCCAGCAGGGATATGACACTGAAGCTTTCTTT	CASQQGYDTEAFF
TRBJ1-3	TRBV9	-	-	TGTGCCAGCAGCTCGACTTTGGCGGCCCCTGGAAACACCATATATTTT	CASSSTLAAPGNTIYF
TRBJ2-5	TRBV28	TRBD2	once	TGTGCCAGCAGTTTGTCCGGGAGGGGAGGAGAGACCCAGTACTTC	CASSLSGRGGETQYF
TRBJ2-2	TRBV7-2	TRBD2	-	TGTGCCAGCAGCAGGCTGGCTAGCGGGAGGACCGGGGAGCTGTTTTTT	CASSRLASGRTGELFF
TRBJ1-5	TRBV27	-	-	TGTGCCAGCAGTCCATCCTGGGGCTTTCCTAGGAATCAGCCCCAGCATTTT	CASSPSWGFPRNQPQHF
TRBJ1-5	TRBV7-9	-	-	TGTGCCAGCAGCTTAGTGGGCGCTGGCAATCAGCCCCAGCATTTT	CASSLVGAGNQPQHF
TRBJ1-1	TRBV18	-	-	TGTGCCAGCTCACCAAAGGGGACCGGCACTGAAGCTTTCTTT	CASSPKGTGTEAFF
TRBJ2-7	TRBV2	TRBD2	once	TGTGCCAGCAGTTTAATTCGGACTAGCGGGAGTGTCTACGAGCAGTACTTC	CASSLIRTSGSVYEQYF
TRBJ1-5	TRBV19	-	-	TGTGCCAGTACAAATGGTGATGGGGGGCAGCCCCAGCATTTT	CASTNGDGGQPQHF
TRBJ2-1	TRBV6-6	-	-	TGTGCCAGCAGGCTCTCGGCGGGTACCAATGAGCAGTTCTTC	CASRLSAGTNEQFF